This T cell receptor beta chain was recorded in a study of cytomegalovirus exposure and HLA in healthy donors. The CDR3 totals 15 residues. Trimming removed 1 base at V and 6 bases at J, with 16 bases between. CDR1 and CDR2 (germline): LGHNA, YSLEER. TCRdb's copy holds only in-frame clones and misses some; the assay was immunoSEQ multiplex PCR. The repertoire holds 89,000 or so clones, with approximately 93% as singletons. Separate from the roughly 610-subject first cohort, the approximately 120-subject validation cohort was the one that the donors belonged to. Material: PBMCs. The sequence was collected from a woman in her twenties or thirties in good health and CMV-seropositive. This chain links TRBV4-3 with TRBJ2-7; a possible D gene is TRBD1 (6 bases). The CDR3 coding sequence is TGCGCCAGCAGCCAAGGGAGAGGGGGATTATCCGAGCAGTACTTC. It specifies CASSQGRGGLSEQYF.